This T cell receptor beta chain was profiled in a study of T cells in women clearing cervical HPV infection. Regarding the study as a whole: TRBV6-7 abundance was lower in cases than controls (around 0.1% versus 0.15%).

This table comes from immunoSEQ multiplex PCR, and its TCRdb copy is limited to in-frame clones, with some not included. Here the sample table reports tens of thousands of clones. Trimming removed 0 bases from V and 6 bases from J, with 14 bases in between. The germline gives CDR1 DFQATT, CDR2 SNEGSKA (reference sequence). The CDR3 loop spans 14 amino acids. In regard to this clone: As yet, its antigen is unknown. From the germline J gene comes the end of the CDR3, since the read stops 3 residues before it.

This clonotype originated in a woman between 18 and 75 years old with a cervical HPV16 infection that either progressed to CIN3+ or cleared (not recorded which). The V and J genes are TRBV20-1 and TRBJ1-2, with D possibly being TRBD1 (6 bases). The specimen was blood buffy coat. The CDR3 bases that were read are TGCAGTGCTAGAGACTCCGGGACACAGAATGGC. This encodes CSARDSGTQNG. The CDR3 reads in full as CSARDSGTQNGYTF.